Here is one TCR beta chain with its context. Sequencing used immunoSEQ multiplex PCR; TCRdb keeps in-frame clones, though not all of them. The profile shows some 290,000 clones, 85% to 90% of them singletons. The source of the sample is a study of blood T cell repertoires in COVID-19. In the study overall: Some COVID-19 samples were acute and others convalescent; all came from the United States, Italy and Spain. Sample material is recorded as cDNA or gDNA derived from T cells, B-cell-depleted T cells, or PBMCs.

This CDR3 region has 12 residues. Germline CDR1 and CDR2: SQVTM and ANQGSEA. In Seattle, patients joined the study during active infection and were tracked longitudinally. The TCR was taken from a woman aged 25 to 39 with COVID-19, enrolled during active disease. This chain connects TRBV29-1 to TRBJ2-1; D gene uncertain. Specimen: peripheral blood. The CDR3 nucleotides are TGCATGGCGGTCCTATTCTACAATGAGCAGTTCTTC. Amino acids: CMAVLFYNEQFF.